The rows below give T cell receptor beta chains drawn from one sample of a study of control samples from healthy donors and cancer patients. The data were produced by immunoSEQ multiplex PCR, yet TCRdb's version contains in-frame clones alone and is incomplete. This table has around 93,000 clones, 88% appearing once. Source material: blood. The receptors shown here come from a man under 40 in good health. The CDR3 runs from the conserved cysteine through the conserved F or W. D genes are given only for firm matches. Where a row states a size, it is once, few, many or the class of an expanded clone; other rows omit it.

TRBJ2-3 - - TRBV9 CASSESTDTQYF TGTGCCAGCAGCGAAAGCACAGATACGCAGTATTTT
TRBJ1-2 - TRBD1 TRBV29-1 CSVFGEGARGYTF TGCAGCGTATTCGGAGAGGGGGCAAGAGGCTACACCTTC
TRBJ2-1 - TRBD2 TRBV30 CAWAGLAGNEQFF TGTGCCTGGGCCGGACTAGCAGGCAATGAGCAGTTCTTC
TRBJ1-1 - TRBD1 TRBV6-5 CASSIGQGYRKEAFF TGTGCCAGCAGCATTGGACAGGGCTACCGAAAAGAAGCTTTCTTT
TRBJ1-5 - - TRBV28 CASSFVEIFGQPQHF TGTGCCAGCAGTTTTGTCGAAATCTTTGGTCAGCCCCAGCATTTT
TRBJ1-1 - - TRBV5-6 CASSQPNTEAFF TGTGCCAGCAGCCAGCCCAACACTGAAGCTTTCTTT
TRBJ2-1 - - TRBV6-2/TRBV6-3 CASSYRPGLEIYNEQFF TGTGCCAGCAGTTACCGGCCGGGACTGGAAATTTACAATGAGCAGTTCTTC
TRBJ2-7 - TRBD2 TRBV5-1 CASSKGLAGDRSYEQYF TGCGCCAGCAGCAAGGGACTAGCGGGAGATCGGTCCTACGAGCAGTACTTC
TRBJ1-1 - - TRBV11-3 CASSLTSSTEAFF TGTGCCAGCAGCTTGACCTCGAGCACTGAAGCTTTCTTT
TRBJ2-3 - - TRBV7-9 CASSPGSTDTQYF TGTGCCAGCAGCCCCGGCTCCACAGATACGCAGTATTTT
TRBJ2-3 - TRBD2 TRBV3-1/TRBV3-2 CASSQLGLSGSSDTQYF TGTGCCAGCAGCCAACTGGGTCTAAGCGGGAGTTCAGATACGCAGTATTTT
TRBJ2-2 - - TRBV10-1 CASSQGPNTGELFF TGCGCCAGCAGTCAAGGACCGAACACCGGGGAGCTGTTTTTT
TRBJ1-2 - - TRBV29-1 CSAEGVYGYTF TGCAGCGCCGAGGGTGTCTATGGCTACACCTTC
TRBJ2-7 - TRBD1 TRBV7-9 CASSSGTGSVLESEQYF TGTGCCAGCAGCTCCGGGACAGGGTCAGTGTTGGAGAGCGAGCAGTACTTC
TRBJ1-5 once TRBD1 TRBV6-4 CASSGQGDRNQPQHF TGTGCCAGCAGTGGACAGGGGGATAGGAATCAGCCCCAGCATTTT
TRBJ2-2 - TRBD2 TRBV6-6 CASTHLSGRVAGELFF TGTGCCAGCACCCACCTTAGCGGGAGGGTGGCCGGGGAGCTGTTTTTT
TRBJ2-7 - TRBD1 TRBV5-1 CASSLAVGQGITYEQYF TGCGCCAGCAGCTTGGCGGTGGGACAGGGGATAACCTACGAGCAGTACTTC
TRBJ1-4 once - TRBV7-9 CASSPRGGVDEKLFF TGTGCCAGCAGCCCCCGAGGGGGAGTGGATGAAAAACTGTTTTTT
TRBJ2-3 - TRBD2 TRBV25-1 CASSDPRLAGALYF TGTGCCAGCAGTGATCCTAGACTAGCGGGAGCTCTGTATTTT
TRBJ2-7 - TRBD1 TRBV5-6 CASSYQGALYEQYF TGTGCCAGCAGCTACCAGGGGGCCTTATACGAGCAGTACTTC
TRBJ2-6 - - TRBV7-2 CASSLGTWSGANVLTF TGTGCCAGCAGCTTAGGGACATGGTCTGGGGCCAACGTCCTGACTTTC
TRBJ2-5 - TRBD2 TRBV10-3 CAISVAGGMETQYF TGTGCCATCAGTGTAGCGGGAGGGATGGAGACCCAGTACTTC
TRBJ2-2 - - TRBV11-2 CASSPWGTNTGELFF TGTGCCAGCAGCCCCTGGGGGACGAACACCGGGGAGCTGTTTTTT
TRBJ2-2 - TRBD1 TRBV7-9 CASSIPLGGTGGTGELFF TGTGCCAGCAGCATCCCCCTGGGTGGGACAGGGGGCACCGGGGAGCTGTTTTTT
TRBJ1-4 once TRBD1 TRBV28 CASRTAQGRAEKLFF TGTGCCAGCAGAACTGCACAGGGGCGGGCTGAAAAACTGTTTTTT
TRBJ1-5 - TRBD1 TRBV6-6 CASRRQGVDNQPQHF TGTGCCAGCAGGCGACAGGGGGTCGACAATCAGCCCCAGCATTTT
TRBJ2-6 - - TRBV28 CASRWGGGANVLTF TGTGCCAGCAGGTGGGGAGGAGGGGCCAACGTCCTGACTTTC
TRBJ2-7 - - TRBV18 CASSPNRADEQYF TGTGCCAGCTCACCAAACAGGGCAGACGAGCAGTACTTC
TRBJ1-6 - - TRBV5-1 CASSAGDRDNIPLHF TGCGCCAGCAGCGCCGGGGACCGCGATAATATCCCCCTCCACTTT
TRBJ2-3 few - TRBV19 CASSISAQDTQYF TGTGCCAGTAGTATATCGGCCCAAGATACGCAGTATTTT
TRBJ2-5 - - TRBV5-4 CASSLVTGSAQETQYF TGTGCCAGCAGCTTGGTAACAGGGTCGGCCCAAGAGACCCAGTACTTC
TRBJ2-2 - - TRBV20-1 CSASSPGRLTGELFF TGCAGTGCTAGTTCGCCGGGACGCCTCACCGGGGAGCTGTTTTTT
TRBJ1-4 - TRBD1 TRBV5-1 CASSGGQGVNEKLFF TGCGCCAGCAGCGGGGGACAGGGGGTTAATGAAAAACTGTTTTTT
TRBJ2-1 - TRBD2 TRBV9 CASSRRVDTGTSESSYNEQFF TGTGCCAGCAGCCGCCGGGTAGACACCGGGACTAGCGAGAGCTCCTACAATGAGCAGTTCTTC
TRBJ2-3 - - TRBV4-1 CASSQDPRTDTQYF TGCGCCAGCAGCCAAGATCCCCGCACAGATACGCAGTATTTT
TRBJ1-1 - TRBD1 TRBV29-1 CSVDPGQTLNTEAFF TGCAGCGTTGACCCGGGACAGACCTTGAACACTGAAGCTTTCTTT
TRBJ2-7 - - TRBV4-1 CASSPLYTGGSYEQYF TGCGCCAGCAGCCCATTGTATACGGGCGGCTCCTACGAGCAGTACTTC
TRBJ1-4 - - TRBV28 CASSFRGGNEKLFF TGTGCCAGCAGTTTTCGGGGAGGTAATGAAAAACTGTTTTTT
TRBJ2-5 - - TRBV6-4 CASGQGPQETQYF TGTGCCAGCGGCCAAGGCCCCCAAGAGACCCAGTACTTC
TRBJ1-6 - TRBD1 TRBV6-8 CASSYSMGQGALRYNSPLHF TGTGCCAGCAGTTACTCAATGGGACAGGGGGCCCTTAGGTATAATTCACCCCTCCACTTT
TRBJ2-5 - TRBD2 TRBV11-3 CASSARLAGGAETQYF TGTGCCAGCAGCGCCCGACTAGCGGGAGGCGCAGAGACCCAGTACTTC
TRBJ2-3 - TRBD2 TRBV11-3 CASSHGLAGPDTQYF TGTGCCAGCAGCCACGGACTAGCGGGACCGGATACGCAGTATTTT
TRBJ2-5 - - TRBV5-5 CASSGTYQETQYF TGTGCCAGCAGCGGAACCTACCAAGAGACCCAGTACTTC
TRBJ1-6 - - TRBV6-1 CASSEVPGRVDSPLHF TGTGCCAGCAGTGAAGTTCCGGGTAGGGTGGATTCACCCCTCCACTTT
TRBJ2-1 - TRBD2 TRBV10-1 CASSGGLAGYNEQFF TGCGCCAGCAGTGGTGGACTAGCGGGCTACAATGAGCAGTTCTTC
TRBJ1-5 - - TRBV28 CASSSSGGSNQPQHF TGTGCCAGCAGTTCCTCGGGTGGGAGCAATCAGCCCCAGCATTTT
TRBJ2-5 - TRBD2 TRBV7-9 CASSLGSSGLRWQETQYF TGTGCCAGCAGCTTAGGGTCTAGCGGGCTGAGGTGGCAAGAGACCCAGTACTTC
TRBJ1-1 - TRBD1 TRBV10-2 CASSGSGTGRTEAFF TGCGCCAGCAGTGGATCCGGGACAGGTAGGACTGAAGCTTTCTTT
TRBJ1-5 - TRBD1 TRBV20-1 CSASRDSHHPQHF TGCAGTGCTAGTCGGGACAGTCATCATCCCCAGCATTTT
TRBJ2-7 - - TRBV7-3 CASSPWVGSYEQYF TGTGCCAGCAGCCCGTGGGTGGGGTCCTACGAGCAGTACTTC
TRBJ2-3 - - TRBV14 CASGPAFTDTQYF TGTGCCAGCGGTCCGGCGTTCACAGATACGCAGTATTTT
TRBJ2-3 - TRBD2 TRBV27 CASTSSSFREGLTDTQYF TGTGCCAGCACCTCTTCCTCTTTCCGGGAGGGCCTCACAGATACGCAGTATTTT
TRBJ2-1 - TRBD2 TRBV6-2/TRBV6-3 CASSSTWAGGFYNEQFF TGTGCCAGCAGTTCCACCTGGGCGGGAGGATTTTACAATGAGCAGTTCTTC